A selection of T cell receptor beta chains follows, all from one sample in a study of long-term antiretroviral therapy in people with HIV. The assay was immunoSEQ multiplex PCR, and TCRdb's table has in-frame clones only and misses some. The sample contains some 14,000 clones, more than 75% of which appear only once. This specimen consisted of unsorted PBMCs, obtained 3.1 years after starting antiretroviral therapy. These receptors all stem from a man aged 40-49 years with HIV. Both conserved end residues are part of each CDR3. The D gene is left open where the match is weak. The listing skips clone size in some rows; elsewhere it reads once, few, many or a size class.

J,D,V,size,DNA,CDR3
TRBJ1-4,NA,TRBV4-1,NA,TGCGCCAGCAGCCAGTCAAGTTCCACTGAAAAACTGTTTTTT,CASSQSSSTEKLFF
TRBJ2-3,TRBD2,TRBV15,NA,TGTGCCACCAGCAGCCCCGGGACTAGCGAGACAGATACGCAGTATTTT,CATSSPGTSETDTQYF
TRBJ1-3,NA,TRBV19,NA,TGTGCCAGTAGTCCTGGGACGTATGGAAACACCATATATTTT,CASSPGTYGNTIYF
TRBJ1-2,NA,TRBV15,NA,TGTGCCACCAGCAGAACCGATTCAGGAGAAGCTAACTATGGCTACACCTTC,CATSRTDSGEANYGYTF
TRBJ1-5,NA,TRBV19,NA,TGTGCCAGTAACCCAGTGGGGAATCAGCCCCAGCATTTT,CASNPVGNQPQHF
TRBJ1-2,NA,TRBV11-2,NA,TGTGCCAGCAGCGGCTCAGGCTATGGCTACACCTTC,CASSGSGYGYTF
TRBJ2-3,NA,TRBV10-2,NA,TGCGCCAGCAGTGAGCCGAGACAGTCCACAGATACGCAGTATTTT,CASSEPRQSTDTQYF
TRBJ2-2,NA,TRBV7-8,NA,TGTGCCAGCAGGATCGGGGGGGCCAGGGGGAAAGGGACCGGGGAGCTGTTTTTT,CASRIGGARGKGTGELFF
TRBJ1-2,NA,TRBV19,NA,TGTGCCAGTAAGGCGGGAGTAGGGGCGGCTACTGATGGCTACACCTTC,CASKAGVGAATDGYTF
TRBJ1-2,TRBD1,TRBV27,NA,TGTGCCAGCAGTTTATCAGGGGGCGCAGGCTATGGCTACACCTTC,CASSLSGGAGYGYTF
TRBJ2-1,NA,TRBV5-1,NA,TGCGCCAGCAAAGGGAACACGCAGTTCTTC,CASKGNTQFF
TRBJ2-3,TRBD1,TRBV7-9,NA,TGTGCCAGCAGCCTGGGACAGGTCCCCACAGATACGCAGTATTTT,CASSLGQVPTDTQYF
TRBJ2-2,NA,TRBV27,NA,TGTGCCAGCAGTTTATACGGGAACACCGGGGAGCTGTTTTTT,CASSLYGNTGELFF
TRBJ2-7,NA,TRBV5-8,NA,TGTGCCAGCAGCTCCGGGGCCCTCTCCTACGAGCAGTACTTC,CASSSGALSYEQYF
TRBJ1-4,NA,TRBV5-1,NA,TGCGCCAGCAGCTTGGCCGGGACCCCTCTAGCAACTAATGAAAAACTGTTTTTT,CASSLAGTPLATNEKLFF
TRBJ1-5,TRBD1,TRBV10-1,once,TGCGCCAGCAGTGACGGGACAGTCAATCAGCCCCAGCATTTT,CASSDGTVNQPQHF
TRBJ2-3,NA,TRBV7-2,NA,TGTGCCAGCAGCTTATCACCGGGGGAAGCAGATACGCAGTATTTT,CASSLSPGEADTQYF
TRBJ1-6,NA,TRBV19,NA,TGTGCCAGTAGTATGTCAGGGGATTATAATTCACCCCTCCACTTT,CASSMSGDYNSPLHF
TRBJ1-1,NA,TRBV7-9,NA,TGTGCCAGCAGCTTAGTAACAGATAACACTGAAGCTTTCTTT,CASSLVTDNTEAFF
TRBJ1-2,TRBD1,TRBV29-1,NA,TGCAGCGTTGAGGACAGGGATTATGGCTACACCTTC,CSVEDRDYGYTF
TRBJ2-7,TRBD1,TRBV5-5,NA,TGTGCCAGCAGCTTCAGTTCGGGACAGGACTACGAGCAGTACTTC,CASSFSSGQDYEQYF
TRBJ1-1,NA,TRBV7-2,NA,TGTGCCAGCAGCCAAAGAGGGCACCCGACCTACACTGAAGCTTTCTTT,CASSQRGHPTYTEAFF
TRBJ1-6,NA,TRBV2,few,TGTGCCAGCAGTGACTGGGGGGACAATTCACCCCTCCACTTT,CASSDWGDNSPLHF
TRBJ1-1,NA,TRBV13,NA,TGTGCCAGCAGCTTACGGGGGGGACCCGCGGAGGACACTGAAGCTTTCTTT,CASSLRGGPAEDTEAFF
TRBJ2-1,NA,TRBV7-9,NA,TGTGCCAGCAGCTCAGATGGAGGGGAGCAGTTCTTC,CASSSDGGEQFF
TRBJ1-5,NA,TRBV5-5,NA,TGTGCCAGCAGCTTATGGGGGAGGAACAATCAGCCCCAGCATTTT,CASSLWGRNNQPQHF
TRBJ2-1,NA,TRBV30,NA,TGTGCCTGGAGTTTGGGTTTCTACAATGAGCAGTTCTTC,CAWSLGFYNEQFF
TRBJ2-7,NA,TRBV7-9,few,TGTGCCAGCAGCTTTAAGGGATACGAGCAGTACTTC,CASSFKGYEQYF
TRBJ2-5,NA,TRBV10-3,NA,TGTGCCATCAGTGATCGGGGATCAGAGACCCAGTACTTC,CAISDRGSETQYF
TRBJ1-1,TRBD1,TRBV20-1,NA,TGCAGTGCTAGGACAGGGAGGCTCTTT,CSARTGRLF
TRBJ1-5,NA,TRBV25-1,NA,TGTGCCAGCAGTGAAGGGGGGGTGAGCAATCAGCCCCAGCATTTT,CASSEGGVSNQPQHF
TRBJ2-4,TRBD1,TRBV6-5,NA,TGTGCCAGCAGTTCGACAGGGCTTGGAGCCAAAAACATTCAGTACTTC,CASSSTGLGAKNIQYF
TRBJ2-6,NA,TRBV29-1,NA,TGCAGCGTTTCCCCTAAGGGGGTCGGCTCTGGGGCCAACGTCCTGACTTTC,CSVSPKGVGSGANVLTF
TRBJ1-1,NA,TRBV5-1,NA,TGCGCCAGCAGCTTGTCCTTTCAACTGGGGGGCAGGAACACTGAAGCTTTCTTT,CASSLSFQLGGRNTEAFF
TRBJ1-6,NA,TRBV6-6,NA,TGTGCCAGCAGGGGCGGAAATAATTCACCCCTCCACTTT,CASRGGNNSPLHF
TRBJ2-7,TRBD2,TRBV2,few,TGTGCCAGCAGTGAAGAGTTAGCGGGGGGACCCTACGAGCAGTACTTC,CASSEELAGGPYEQYF
TRBJ1-5,NA,TRBV5-3,NA,TGTGCCAGAAGCTTGGACAGCTGTCATCAGCCCCAGCATTTT,CARSLDSCHQPQHF
TRBJ1-2,NA,TRBV6-5,NA,TGTGCCAGCAGTTACTCGTGGGCAGACCGCTATGGCTACACCTTC,CASSYSWADRYGYTF
TRBJ1-3,NA,TRBV6-5,once,TGTGCCAGCAGTAGGTCAGGGCTCCCTGGAAACACCATATATTTT,CASSRSGLPGNTIYF
TRBJ2-7,TRBD1,TRBV5-1,NA,TGCGCCAGCAGTCTTGGGACAGGGGGCTTCCAGACTTACGAGCAGTACTTC,CASSLGTGGFQTYEQYF
TRBJ2-3,NA,TRBV7-9,NA,TGTGCCAGCAGCTCAGAGAGGGGCACAGATACGCAGTATTTT,CASSSERGTDTQYF
TRBJ2-2,TRBD1,TRBV27,NA,TGTGCCAGCAGTCCAACCGGGACAGAGCTCACCGGGGAGCTGTTTTTT,CASSPTGTELTGELFF
TRBJ2-7,TRBD2,TRBV6-6,NA,TGTGCCAGCAGTTACGCGGGGGGGGGATACGAGCAGTACTTC,CASSYAGGGYEQYF
TRBJ2-7,NA,TRBV11-1,NA,TGTGCCAGCAGCCCAAACCGTCCCACCTCCTACGAGCAGTACTTC,CASSPNRPTSYEQYF
TRBJ1-5,NA,TRBV7-9,NA,TGTGCCAGCAGCTTGGACAATCAGCCCCAGCATTTT,CASSLDNQPQHF
TRBJ1-6,TRBD1,TRBV11-2,NA,TGTGCCAGCAGCTCGGACAGGAATAATTCACCCCTCCACTTT,CASSSDRNNSPLHF
TRBJ2-3,NA,TRBV7-2,NA,TGTGCCAGCAGTGGTGGCACAGATACGCAGTATTTT,CASSGGTDTQYF
TRBJ2-5,NA,TRBV7-9,NA,TGTGCCAGCGGCCATGGGGGTCTAGAGACCCAGTACTTC,CASGHGGLETQYF
TRBJ1-2,NA,TRBV7-9,NA,TGTGCCAGCAGCTTCGGCCAGAATGGCTACACCTTC,CASSFGQNGYTF
TRBJ1-1,NA,TRBV2,NA,TGTGCCAGCAGGGCCGACAAATTTGAAGACACTGAAGCTTTCTTT,CASRADKFEDTEAFF
TRBJ1-1,NA,TRBV30,NA,TGTGCCTGGAAAGCAGGGAAGGTTGGCACTGAAGCTTTCTTT,CAWKAGKVGTEAFF
TRBJ1-4,NA,TRBV9,NA,TGTGCCAGCAGCGTAGGACCCGGAGGTAATGAAAAACTGTTTTTT,CASSVGPGGNEKLFF
TRBJ2-7,NA,TRBV27,NA,TGTGCCAGCAGTTTATCGGCCGCCCTTTATGGGGAGCAGTACTTC,CASSLSAALYGEQYF
TRBJ1-1,TRBD1,TRBV2,NA,TGTGCCAGCAATCCCCGGACAGGGAACACTGAAGCTTTCTTT,CASNPRTGNTEAFF
TRBJ2-3,TRBD1,TRBV5-1,few,TGCGCCAGCAGCTTCGGGACAGGGCAAGATACGCAGTATTTT,CASSFGTGQDTQYF